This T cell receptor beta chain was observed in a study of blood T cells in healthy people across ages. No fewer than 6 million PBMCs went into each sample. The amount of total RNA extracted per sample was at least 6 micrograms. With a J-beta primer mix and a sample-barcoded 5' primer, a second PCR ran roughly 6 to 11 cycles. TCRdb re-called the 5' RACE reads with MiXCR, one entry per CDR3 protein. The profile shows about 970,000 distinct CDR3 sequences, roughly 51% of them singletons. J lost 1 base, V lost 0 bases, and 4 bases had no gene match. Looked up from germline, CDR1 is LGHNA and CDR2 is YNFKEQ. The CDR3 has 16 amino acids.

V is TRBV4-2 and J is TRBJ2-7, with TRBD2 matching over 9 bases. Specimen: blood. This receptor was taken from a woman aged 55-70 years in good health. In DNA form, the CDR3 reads TGTGCCAGCAGCCAAGATGTCCTAGCGGGATCCTACGAGCAGTACTTC. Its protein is CASSQDVLAGSYEQYF.